The 16 T cell receptor beta chains below come from one sample, sequenced in a study of blood T cell repertoires in COVID-19. Profiling relied on immunoSEQ multiplex PCR, and the TCRdb table lists in-frame clones only, not all of them. The sample has 90,000 or so clones; roughly nine tenths are singletons. The material sequenced was peripheral blood. The receptor source for this set is a human donor with active COVID-19. The donor label of this sample is uncertain.

V usage is TRBV6-5 and J usage is TRBJ1-2; 11 nucleotides line up with TRBD1. The V gene's germline CDR1 is MNHEY and CDR2 SVGAGI. The CDR3 loop spans 15 amino acids. Unmatched junction bases numbered 2, after V lost 4 bases and J lost 1 base. This CDR3 is CASSSGTGGNYGYTF. The CDR3 region has the DNA TGTGCCAGCAGTTCCGGGACAGGGGGTAACTATGGCTACACCTTC.

This chain links TRBV7-2 with TRBJ1-2, with a weak D call TRBD1 (5 bases). Germline CDR1 and CDR2: SGHTA and FQGNSA. The V gene lost 5 bases and the J gene lost 5 bases, with 12 bases spanning the gap. This CDR3 contains 13 residues. The CDR3 here is CASSHSTDYGYTF. DNA for the CDR3: TGTGCCAGCAGCCATTCGACAGATTATGGCTACACCTTC.

The chain recombines TRBV11-2 with TRBJ2-1; D is perhaps TRBD2 (6 bases). The CDR3 contains 14 residues. With 0 bases removed from V and 6 bases from J, the gap between germline ends came to 9 bases. Germline V gives CDR1 SGHAT, CDR2 FQNNGV. DNA of the CDR3: TGTGCCAGCAGCTTAGATCCGGGACTCAATGAGCAGTTCTTC. It codes for CASSLDPGLNEQFF.

The chain carries TRBV5-6 and TRBJ2-2; D is possibly TRBD1 (6 bases). Per germline, CDR1 SGHDT and CDR2 YYEEEE. The CDR3 has 14 residues. V lost 7 bases, J lost 3 bases, and 13 bases lay in between. CDR3 DNA sequence: TGTGCCAGCCGTCGAGGGGGTTACACCGGGGAGCTGTTTTTT. Translation gives CASRRGGYTGELFF.

The chain is built from TRBV4-1 and TRBJ2-7, with 7 bases identical to TRBD1. The J segment lost 4 bases and the V segment lost 3 bases, leaving 6 bases of the junction unmatched. This CDR3 spans 14 amino acids. CDR1 and CDR2 from the germline V gene are MGHRA and YSYEKL. The CDR3 loop is CASSQLQGPYEQYF. The DNA for the CDR3 is TGCGCCAGCAGCCAGTTACAGGGGCCATACGAGCAGTACTTC.

This chain connects TRBV9 to TRBJ1-6; D is unresolved. The germline gives CDR1 SGDLS, CDR2 YYNGEE. CDR3 length: 15 amino acids. The germline V and J ends were trimmed by 1 base and 7 bases, with 12 bases remaining between them. The CDR3 sequence is CASSVRPGLNSPLHF. The CDR3 coding sequence is TGTGCCAGCAGCGTACGCCCCGGACTAAATTCACCCCTCCACTTT.

This chain links TRBV20-1 with TRBJ2-7; TRBD2 aligns across 12 bases. CDR3 size: 15 residues. CDR1 is DFQATT and CDR2 is SNEGSKA in the germline V gene (reference sequence). The V segment lost 3 bases and the J segment 2 bases; nucleotides outside the gene matches: 5. CDR3 region: CSASRLAGDTYEQYF. The CDR3, as DNA: TGCAGTGCTAGTAGACTAGCGGGGGACACCTACGAGCAGTACTTC.

The chain uses TRBV5-6 and TRBJ2-7; D uncertain. The germline V gene encodes CDR1 SGHDT and CDR2 YYEEEE. Trimming stripped 0 bases from V and 6 bases from J, with 10 bases between. CDR3 size: 13 residues. The CDR3 loop reads CASSLASGREQYF. The DNA of the CDR3 is TGTGCCAGCAGCTTGGCCTCAGGTCGCGAGCAGTACTTC.

The genes are TRBV7-8 and TRBJ2-3; 14 bases are shared with TRBD2. CDR3 length: 17 amino acids. CDR1 is SGHVS, CDR2 FQNEAQ, per germline. V was clipped by 4 bases and J by 8 bases; unmatched bases: 11. The CDR3 here is CASSSPRLAGGLVTQYF. The CDR3 bases are TGTGCCAGCAGCTCTCCGAGACTAGCGGGGGGGCTGGTTACGCAGTATTTT.

The chain is built from TRBV18 and TRBJ1-2; 8 bases align to TRBD1. The CDR3 has 18 residues. The germline CDR1 and CDR2 sequences are KGHSH and LQKENI. V dropped 3 bases and J dropped 0; count of bases not matched to a gene: 12. CDR3 protein: CASSPSGTGGATNYGYTF. DNA for the CDR3: TGTGCCAGCTCACCGAGTGGAACAGGGGGTGCTACTAACTATGGCTACACCTTC.

V usage is TRBV4-1 and J usage is TRBJ1-2; D remains unclear. The CDR3 is 15 residues long. CDR1 is MGHRA and CDR2 is YSYEKL in the germline V gene. Trimming removed 1 base at V and 5 bases at J, with 14 bases between. For the CDR3, the DNA is TGCGCCAGCAGCCAAGCCGACGGAGGGATTTATGGCTACACCTTC. Encoded protein: CASSQADGGIYGYTF.

The V and J genes are TRBV7-3 and TRBJ2-3, with 7 bases lining up with TRBD1. Germline CDR1 is SGHTA and CDR2 is FQGTGA. The CDR3 covers 15 residues. V was pared by 5 bases and J by 0 bases, with 5 bases of the junction left unmatched. DNA of the CDR3: TGTGCCAGCAGCCGGGACAGCACTAGCACAGATACGCAGTATTTT. Amino acid sequence: CASSRDSTSTDTQYF.

This chain connects TRBV6-1 to TRBJ1-6; D not certain. There are 14 residues in the CDR3. In germline, CDR1 is MNHNS, CDR2 SASEGT. Trimming removed 3 bases from V and 7 bases from J, with 10 bases in between. CDR3 nucleotides: TGTGCCAGCAGTGATTCTATCCCAAATTCACCCCTCCACTTT. This sequence encodes CASSDSIPNSPLHF.

The chain employs TRBV6-2 or TRBV6-3 and TRBJ2-1, with D unclear. The CDR3 extends over 12 amino acids. V lost 0 bases and J 7 bases, leaving 4 bases between the germline ends. Germline loops: CDR1 MNHEY, CDR2 SVGEGT. The CDR3 bases are TGTGCCAGCAGTTACTCGAGGAATGAGCAGTTCTTC. Translation gives CASSYSRNEQFF.

V is TRBV6-6 and J is TRBJ2-3; TRBD1 matches at 10 bases. The CDR3 consists of 16 residues. V lost 4 bases and J lost 6; bases outside the gene matches: 10. Germline V CDR1 and CDR2: MNHNY, SVGAGI (reference sequence). The DNA for the CDR3 is TGTGCCAGCAGTTTAACCGACAGGGGGCGGGAGGATACGCAGTATTTT. Protein product: CASSLTDRGREDTQYF.

This clone came up once. The chain uses TRBV6-4 and TRBJ2-1; 11 nucleotides agree with TRBD2. CDR1 and CDR2 from the germline V gene are MRHNA and SNTAGT. This CDR3 is built from 17 residues. With 8 bases clipped from V and 0 bases from J, the junction kept 9 bases outside the gene matches. The CDR3 DNA reads as TGTGCCAGCCCTAATGGGACTAGCGGTAGCTCCTACAATGAGCAGTTCTTC. Amino acids: CASPNGTSGSSYNEQFF.